The rows below give T cell receptor beta chains drawn from one sample of a study of blood T cell repertoires in COVID-19. Sequenced by immunoSEQ multiplex PCR; TCRdb stores in-frame clones only, minus some. The table shows around 110,000 clones, with around four fifths occurring only once. The sample comprised peripheral blood. The receptors originated from an older man with active or convalescent COVID-19. Both conserved end residues are part of each CDR3. Fields, in order: D gene, CDR3 length, V gene, clone size, J gene, CDR3 DNA, CDR3 protein. The D gene is left open where the match is weak. Not every row has a clone size; where given, it reads once, few, many or a size class.

-	14	TRBV27	-	TRBJ1-2	TGTGCCAGCAGTTTCAGGGGCGCAAACTATGGCTACACCTTC	CASSFRGANYGYTF
TRBD1	16	TRBV28	many	TRBJ2-4	TGTGCCAGCAGCCCCCCCACGACAGGGGCCAAAAACATTCAGTACTTC	CASSPPTTGAKNIQYF
TRBD1	11	TRBV24-1	-	TRBJ1-2	TGTGCCACCAGGGGACAGCCTCCCTACACCTTC	CATRGQPPYTF
TRBD1	15	TRBV11-3	-	TRBJ2-3	TGTGCCAGCAGCTTAGATGTACAGGGGTCTGGTACGCAGTATTTT	CASSLDVQGSGTQYF
TRBD1	15	TRBV6-5	-	TRBJ1-4	TGTGCCAGCAGCTTAAGCGGACAGGGACGAGAAAAACTGTTTTTT	CASSLSGQGREKLFF
-	13	TRBV10-2	-	TRBJ1-2	TGCGCCAGCAGTGAGGTGCGATTGGTGGGCTACACCTTC	CASSEVRLVGYTF
-	13	TRBV6-5	few	TRBJ2-1	TGTGCCAGCAGTTACTACAGGTTCAATGAGCAGTTCTTC	CASSYYRFNEQFF
TRBD2	16	TRBV2	-	TRBJ2-1	TGTGCCAGCAGCCCGGAGCGGGGCAACTCCTACAATGAGCAGTTCTTC	CASSPERGNSYNEQFF
TRBD1	14	TRBV24-1	-	TRBJ1-2	TGTGCCACCAGTGGGACAGGACTTAACTATGGCTACACCTTC	CATSGTGLNYGYTF
-	16	TRBV30	-	TRBJ2-3	TGTGCCTGGAGTTTGAGGGCTAGCTCGGGGACAGATACGCAGTATTTT	CAWSLRASSGTDTQYF
TRBD1	16	TRBV6-1	-	TRBJ2-7	TGTGCCAGCAGTGAAGGGCCCGGGGACAGGCCTTACGAGCAGTACTTC	CASSEGPGDRPYEQYF
TRBD2	18	TRBV11-2	once	TRBJ2-1	TGTGCCAGCAGCCCAGGGACTAGCGGCTACTCCTCCTACAATGAGCAGTTCTTC	CASSPGTSGYSSYNEQFF
TRBD2	15	TRBV10-2	-	TRBJ2-2	TGCGCCAGCAGACTAGCGGGAGGAAGTACCGGGGAGCTGTTTTTT	CASRLAGGSTGELFF
-	14	TRBV10-2	once	TRBJ2-7	TGCGCCAGCAGTGGGAGAAATACAGGGCGGGAGCAGTACTTC	CASSGRNTGREQYF
-	16	TRBV6-4	-	TRBJ2-1	TGTGCCAGCAGTCCTACAGGGATTAGCTCCTACAATGAGCAGTTCTTC	CASSPTGISSYNEQFF
-	13	TRBV18	-	TRBJ1-1	TGTGCCAGCTCTTCGGGGGGGGGCACTGAAGCTTTCTTT	CASSSGGGTEAFF
TRBD1	17	TRBV11-2	once	TRBJ2-1	TGTGCCAGCAGCTCCCCCCAGGACAGGGGACGGCGGAATGAGCAGTTCTTC	CASSSPQDRGRRNEQFF
TRBD1	16	TRBV7-9	-	TRBJ2-7	TGTGCCAGCAGCTTATGGACAGGGGGCGAGGGGGACGAGCAGTACTTC	CASSLWTGGEGDEQYF
-	16	TRBV9	-	TRBJ1-4	TGTGCCAGCAGCTCAATGGAGGGTCGGGCTAATGAAAAACTGTTTTTT	CASSSMEGRANEKLFF
-	12	TRBV29-1	-	TRBJ2-5	TGCAGCGTGCGATCAGCAGGAGAGACCCAGTACTTC	CSVRSAGETQYF
TRBD1	12	TRBV7-3	-	TRBJ2-3	TGTGCCAGCAGCTTCGAGACAGGGGCGCAGTATTTT	CASSFETGAQYF
TRBD2	18	TRBV7-2	-	TRBJ2-1	TGTGCCAGCAGCGCAGCTAGCGGGGGGGCCGCACGTTGGAATGAGCAGTTCTTC	CASSAASGGAARWNEQFF
-	15	TRBV18	-	TRBJ1-2	TGTGCCAGCTCACCACTGCAGGGAACTAACTATGGCTACACCTTC	CASSPLQGTNYGYTF
-	14	TRBV7-8	-	TRBJ1-1	TGTGCCAGCAGTAAAACTACAGGGAACACTGAAGCTTTCTTT	CASSKTTGNTEAFF
-	14	TRBV6-5	-	TRBJ1-1	TGTGCCAGCAGTTACTCGAGGTACCGGAGTGAAGCTTTCTTT	CASSYSRYRSEAFF
-	18	TRBV21-1	-	TRBJ2-1	TGTGCCAGCAGCAAATGCGGGAGGGCCGAGAGCTCCTACAATGAGCAGTTCTTC	CASSKCGRAESSYNEQFF
TRBD1	13	TRBV5-1	few	TRBJ1-1	TGCGCCAGCAGCTTCAACAGGGGTACTGAAGCTTTCTTT	CASSFNRGTEAFF
TRBD1	16	TRBV2	-	TRBJ2-1	TGTGCCAGCAGGGTCGACAGGGGAGGCTCCTACAATGAGCAGTTCTTC	CASRVDRGGSYNEQFF
-	14	TRBV2	-	TRBJ2-3	TGTGCCAGAGGGAGCGGAGCCAGCACAGATACGCAGTATTTT	CARGSGASTDTQYF
-	13	TRBV5-1	-	TRBJ1-1	TGCGCCAGCAGCTTGGCTCGGAACACTGAAGCTTTCTTT	CASSLARNTEAFF
TRBD1	12	TRBV2	-	TRBJ1-1	TGTGCCAGCAGTACAGGGGGGACTGAAGCTTTCTTT	CASSTGGTEAFF
-	15	TRBV7-8	-	TRBJ1-1	TGTGCCAGCAGCTTAGGACAGACGACGAACACTGAAGCTTTCTTT	CASSLGQTTNTEAFF
-	17	TRBV7-2	-	TRBJ1-6	TGTGCCAGCAGCTTAAGGGGTCTCGGGCCCTTACCTTCACCCCTCCACTTT	CASSLRGLGPLPSPLHF
TRBD2	15	TRBV19	-	TRBJ2-1	TGTGCCAGTAGTACTAGCGGGAGACCCTACAATGAGCAGTTCTTC	CASSTSGRPYNEQFF
TRBD1	18	TRBV6-4	once	TRBJ1-5	TGTGCCAGCAGTGACCCGGAATGTTGGACAGGCTGGGTTCAGCCCCAGCATTTT	CASSDPECWTGWVQPQHF
TRBD1	14	TRBV5-4	-	TRBJ1-1	TGTGCCAGCAGCGCGAGGACAGGGTACGCTGAAGCTTTCTTT	CASSARTGYAEAFF
-	16	TRBV4-3	-	TRBJ2-5	TGCGCCAGCAGCCCAAGACTAGTGGGGTCTCAAGAGACCCAGTACTTC	CASSPRLVGSQETQYF
-	13	TRBV29-1	-	TRBJ1-1	TGCAGCGTTGGCAGAGGAGGTTCGGCTGAAGCTTTCTTT	CSVGRGGSAEAFF
-	13	TRBV5-8	-	TRBJ1-5	TGTGCCAGCAGCTCGGGTATAAATCAGCCCCAGCATTTT	CASSSGINQPQHF
-	14	TRBV30	-	TRBJ1-3	TGTGCCTGGAGTTTGGGGGGCTCTGGAAACACCATATATTTT	CAWSLGGSGNTIYF
TRBD1	15	TRBV19	-	TRBJ1-5	TGTGCCAGTCGGTCAGGGGGCGCCGGCAATCAGCCCCAGCATTTT	CASRSGGAGNQPQHF
TRBD2	15	TRBV6-2/TRBV6-3	-	TRBJ2-3	TGTGCCAGCACCCCGACTAGCGGGAGGGCAGATACGCAGTATTTT	CASTPTSGRADTQYF
TRBD2	15	TRBV24-1	-	TRBJ2-5	TGTGCCACCAGTGAACCGCGGGGGGGTTCCGAGACCCAGTACTTC	CATSEPRGGSETQYF
-	15	TRBV4-3	-	TRBJ1-4	TGCGCCAGCAGCCAAGACAGGGTACCTAATGAAAAACTGTTTTTT	CASSQDRVPNEKLFF
TRBD1	14	TRBV25-1	-	TRBJ1-2	TGTGCCAGCCGAGGGACAGGGCATAACTATGGCTACACCTTC	CASRGTGHNYGYTF
TRBD2	15	TRBV7-2	-	TRBJ2-1	TGTGCCAGCAGCTTAGAGGCTAGCGGATACAATGAGCAGTTCTTC	CASSLEASGYNEQFF
TRBD2	14	TRBV5-6	-	TRBJ2-1	TGTGCCAGCAGCTTGAATTGGGGGGGTAATGAGCAGTTCTTC	CASSLNWGGNEQFF
-	14	TRBV18	-	TRBJ1-1	TGTGCCAGCTCACCACAGGGGCGGGGAACTGAAGCTTTCTTT	CASSPQGRGTEAFF
TRBD1	15	TRBV5-4	-	TRBJ1-2	TGTGCCAGCAGCCTACCCGGGACAGGGGAATATGGCTACACCTTC	CASSLPGTGEYGYTF
-	17	TRBV7-9	many	TRBJ1-1	TGTGCCAGCAGCTTTCGCCGTCTGGGTCAGGGTCTAACTGAAGCTTTCTTT	CASSFRRLGQGLTEAFF
-	15	TRBV4-3	once	TRBJ1-1	TGCGCCAGCAGCCAAGCCTGGGGCGGGCGGGAGGAAGCTTTCTTT	CASSQAWGGREEAFF
-	16	TRBV11-1	-	TRBJ2-2	TGTGCCAGCAGCCGCAATGGAGTTACGGGAACCGGGGAGCTGTTTTTT	CASSRNGVTGTGELFF
TRBD1	17	TRBV5-8	-	TRBJ2-5	TGTGCCAGCAGCTTGGAGAGCAGGGGGCTTAGGCAAGAGACCCAGTACTTC	CASSLESRGLRQETQYF